The 23 T cell receptor beta chains below were found in one sample sequenced in a study of PD-1 blockade in classical Hodgkin lymphoma. Sequenced by immunoSEQ multiplex PCR; TCRdb stores in-frame clones only, minus some. The sample consists of fewer than 100,000 clones, around nine tenths of them appearing once. All trial patients relapsed after autologous stem cell transplantation. Sample: peripheral blood mononuclear cells (PBMCs), taken at baseline. The receptors were sampled from a human donor with classical Hodgkin lymphoma.

The gene calls are TRBV5-6 and TRBJ2-7; D gene ambiguous. Germline CDR1 reads SGHDT; CDR2 reads YYEEEE. The length of the CDR3 is 14 residues. Trimming took off 2 bases at V and 3 bases at J, with 12 bases between the two ends. CDR3 nucleotide sequence: TGTGCCAGCAGCTTTGGACGGCAGAGCTACGAGCAGTACTTC. Residues: CASSFGRQSYEQYF.

The J gene is TRBJ2-1, the V gene TRBV11-3; tentatively, D is TRBD1 (6 bases). The length of the CDR3 is 15 residues. V was cut by 5 bases and J by 5 bases, with 16 bases left in between. Germline V gives CDR1 SGHNT, CDR2 YENEEA. CDR3 sequence: CASSPRAPGDNEQFF. DNA of the CDR3: TGTGCCAGCAGCCCCCGGGCCCCAGGGGACAATGAGCAGTTCTTC. The full variable domain, in which reference TRBV11-3 and TRBJ2-1 provide the parts outside the CDR3, is EAGVVQSPRYKIIEKKQPVAFWCNPISGHNTLYWYLQNLGQGPELLIRYENEEAVDDSQLPKDRFSAERLKGVDSTLKIQPAELGDSAVYLCASSPRAPGDNEQFFGPGTRLTVL.

A single count supports this clone. V and J are TRBV4-3 and TRBJ1-3; D not certain. This CDR3 comprises 12 residues. Germline V lookup: CDR1 LGHNA, CDR2 YSLEER. Trimming stripped 4 bases from V and 4 bases from J, with 5 bases between. As DNA, the CDR3 is TGCGCCAGCAGCCCTCAGGGAAACACCATATATTTT. As protein: CASSPQGNTIYF.

The rearrangement joins TRBV2 to TRBJ2-3, with D possibly being TRBD1 (5 bases). Trimming stripped 2 bases from V and 0 bases from J, with 9 bases between. Germline V gene data show CDR1 as SNHLY and CDR2 as FYNNEI. The CDR3 loop spans 15 amino acids. In nucleotides, the CDR3 is TGTGCCAGCAGTGAATGGGGCACTAGCACAGATACGCAGTATTTT. Its translation is CASSEWGTSTDTQYF.

The rearrangement uses TRBV15 and TRBJ2-7; D unclear. The germline V and J ends were trimmed by 1 base and 4 bases, with 14 bases remaining between them. The CDR3 is made up of 15 amino acids. CDR1 is LNHNV, CDR2 YYDKDF, per germline (reference sequence). CDR3 nucleotide sequence: TGTGCCACCAGCAGAGGGCAGGTCGACGGGTACGAGCAGTACTTC. Residues: CATSRGQVDGYEQYF.

The chain couples TRBV2 to TRBJ1-3; 9 bases are a match to TRBD1. Germline CDR1 and CDR2: SNHLY and FYNNEI. V was pared by 8 bases and J by 3 bases, with 5 bases of the junction left unmatched. This CDR3 contains 14 residues. Written as DNA, the CDR3 is TGTGCCAGCTCACAGGGGGCTCTTGGAAACACCATATATTTT. Protein product: CASSQGALGNTIYF.

This clone was seen a single time. The rearrangement links TRBV2 to TRBJ2-7; D perhaps matches TRBD1 (6 bases). V was pared by 8 bases and J by 2 bases, with 22 bases between. Per germline, CDR1 SNHLY and CDR2 FYNNEI. The CDR3 loop spans 16 amino acids. As DNA, the CDR3 is TGTGCCAGCTCCCTTAATCCGACAGGAATCGCCTACGAGCAGTACTTC. It yields the protein CASSLNPTGIAYEQYF.

V is TRBV27 and J is TRBJ2-2; 13 bases are shared with TRBD2. The germline CDR1 and CDR2 sequences are MNHEY and SMNVEV (reference sequence). The CDR3 is 19 amino acids. The V gene end was trimmed by 6 bases and the J gene end by 5 bases; junction bases not matched to a gene: 15. In nucleotides, the CDR3 is TGTGCCAGCAGCCGATGGACTAGCGGGAGATTGAGGGTAACCGGGGAGCTGTTTTTT. Translating it yields CASSRWTSGRLRVTGELFF.

The chain joins TRBV27 to TRBJ2-5; no firm D call. V was cut by 1 base and J by 2 bases, with 11 bases left in between. This CDR3 comprises 15 residues. Germline CDR1 is MNHEY and CDR2 is SMNVEV (reference sequence). CDR3 sequence: CASSLFGSLQETQYF. In DNA form, the CDR3 reads TGTGCCAGCAGTTTATTCGGCTCCCTTCAAGAGACCCAGTACTTC.

V usage is TRBV18 and J usage is TRBJ1-2; TRBD1 matches 11 bases. CDR3 size: 14 residues. The V gene's germline CDR1 is KGHSH and CDR2 LQKENI. With 2 bases clipped from V and 11 bases from J, the junction kept 7 bases outside the gene matches. CDR3 coding DNA: TGTGCCAGCTCACCATCGAAGGGACAGGGGGTGTACACCTTC. Protein sequence: CASSPSKGQGVYTF.

V usage is TRBV11-2 and J usage is TRBJ1-5; no reliable D call. The CDR3 length is 13 residues. Germline V lookup: CDR1 SGHAT, CDR2 FQNNGV. The V end was cut by 5 bases, the J end by 3 bases, with 8 bases between. CDR3 nucleotide sequence: TGTGCCAGCAGCCGAGAGGTCAATCAGCCCCAGCATTTT. It yields the protein CASSREVNQPQHF.

The chain couples TRBV29-1 to TRBJ2-7; TRBD1 aligns across 7 bases. Germline lookup yields CDR1 SQVTM and CDR2 ANQGSEA. The CDR3 covers 11 residues. V shed 6 bases, J shed 5 bases, and the junction held 4 bases outside the gene matches. The CDR3 nucleotides are TGCAGCGTCAACAGGGGCCACGAGCAGTACTTC. Its translation: CSVNRGHEQYF.

This clone was counted between two and nine times. The rearrangement links TRBV6-6 to TRBJ2-3; D call uncertain. CDR1 and CDR2 from the germline V gene are MNHNY and SVGAGI (reference sequence). The CDR3 length is 13 residues. The V end was cut by 7 bases, the J end by 0 bases, with 8 bases between. CDR3: CASTPPSTDTQYF. The CDR3 region has the DNA TGTGCCAGCACCCCTCCTAGCACAGATACGCAGTATTTT.

V usage is TRBV18 and J usage is TRBJ1-3, with TRBD1 matching over 8 bases. The CDR3 sequence is 16 residues long. V lost 3 bases to trimming and J lost 0 bases; unmatched junction nucleotides: 4. The germline V gene encodes CDR1 KGHSH and CDR2 LQKENI. In nucleotides, the CDR3 is TGTGCCAGCTCACCGACAGGGGATCACTCTGGAAACACCATATATTTT. Translated: CASSPTGDHSGNTIYF.

This chain links TRBV5-1 with TRBJ1-5; TRBD1 matches at 8 bases. Trimming took 4 bases from V and 4 from J; bases not matched to a gene: 10. This CDR3 is built from 16 residues. Germline loops: CDR1 SGHRS, CDR2 YFSETQ. In DNA form, the CDR3 reads TGCGCCAGCAGCATCGACGGACAGGGACGAAATCAGCCCCAGCATTTT. Translation: CASSIDGQGRNQPQHF.

The chain couples TRBV7-9 to TRBJ2-7, with no clear D. The V gene lost 5 bases and the J gene lost 7 bases, with 15 bases spanning the gap. This CDR3 comprises 13 residues. Germline V lookup: CDR1 SEHNR, CDR2 FQNEAQ (reference sequence). This chain's CDR3 is CASSAPSLREQYF. In DNA form, the CDR3 reads TGTGCCAGCAGCGCCCCAAGCCTCCGGGAGCAGTACTTC.

This chain links TRBV10-3 with TRBJ1-2; 8 bases are shared with TRBD1. Per germline, CDR1 ENHRY and CDR2 SYGVKD. The V and J ends lost 4 bases and 3 bases, in that order; junction bases with no gene match: 7. The CDR3 runs to 15 residues. The CDR3: CAISAAQGADYGYTF. Here the CDR3 DNA reads TGTGCCATCAGTGCGGCTCAGGGGGCTGACTATGGCTACACCTTC.

This rearrangement joins TRBV5-1 to TRBJ2-5; 11 nucleotides agree with TRBD2. The ends lost 4 bases at V and 2 bases at J; junction bases unmatched: 4. Germline V gene lookup returns CDR1 SGHRS and CDR2 YFSETQ. This CDR3 contains 15 residues. The CDR3 region is CASSLGTSGQETQYF. Written as DNA, the CDR3 is TGCGCCAGCAGCCTGGGGACTAGCGGACAAGAGACCCAGTACTTC.

The table lists this clone with a count of one. The chain couples TRBV4-2 to TRBJ2-1; TRBD2 agrees at 7 bases. The V and J ends lost 4 bases and 6 bases, in that order; junction bases with no gene match: 6. CDR3 length equals 14 residues. The V gene's germline CDR1 is LGHNA and CDR2 YNFKEQ. CDR3 residues: CASSLKRGSNEQFF. The CDR3 DNA follows: TGTGCCAGCAGCCTGAAGCGGGGAAGCAATGAGCAGTTCTTC.

This chain uses TRBV6-5 with TRBJ2-7, with TRBD1 identical over 7 bases. V was pared by 0 bases and J by 3 bases, with 5 bases of the junction left unmatched. CDR1 is MNHEY and CDR2 is SVGAGI in the germline V gene. CDR3 size: 15 residues. This chain's CDR3 is CASSYSGAGGYEQYF. The DNA for the CDR3 is TGTGCCAGCAGTTACTCAGGGGCAGGGGGCTACGAGCAGTACTTC.

V and J are TRBV6-5 and TRBJ2-3, with D perhaps matching TRBD1 or TRBD2 (5 bases each). The CDR3 loop spans 16 amino acids. Trimming cost V 2 bases and J 2 bases, with 14 bases left between them. Looked up from germline, CDR1 is MNHEY and CDR2 is SVGAGI. The CDR3 region has the DNA TGTGCCAGCAGTTACGGGAGAGGTGGGGCCACAGATACGCAGTATTTT. It yields the protein CASSYGRGGATDTQYF.

This clone was counted a few times. The chain couples TRBV29-1 to TRBJ2-2, with 9 bases aligning to TRBD2. CDR3 length equals 16 residues. The germline V gene has CDR1 SQVTM and CDR2 ANQGSEA. V lost 7 bases, J lost 3 bases, and 12 bases stayed unmatched. The CDR3 DNA reads as TGCAGCGCCTTAGGGCTAGCGGGGTGGGACACCGGGGAGCTGTTTTTT. Protein sequence: CSALGLAGWDTGELFF.

The count of this clone is one. The chain employs TRBV7-2 and TRBJ1-2; 10 positions agree with TRBD1. J gave up 2 bases and V 4 bases, and 1 base lay outside the gene matches. The CDR3 sequence is 14 residues long. Germline V gene lookup returns CDR1 SGHTA and CDR2 FQGNSA. The CDR3 region has the DNA TGTGCCAGCAGCTCGGGACAGGGGAACTATGGCTACACCTTC. Translating it yields CASSSGQGNYGYTF.